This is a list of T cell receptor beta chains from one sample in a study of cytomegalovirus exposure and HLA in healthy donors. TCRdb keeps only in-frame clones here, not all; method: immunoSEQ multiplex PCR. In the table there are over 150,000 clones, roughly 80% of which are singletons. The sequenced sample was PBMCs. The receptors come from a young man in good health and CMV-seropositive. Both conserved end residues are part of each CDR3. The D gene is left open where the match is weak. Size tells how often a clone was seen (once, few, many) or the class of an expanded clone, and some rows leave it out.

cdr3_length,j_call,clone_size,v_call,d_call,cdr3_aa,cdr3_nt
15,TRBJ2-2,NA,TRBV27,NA,CASSLYRMGTGELFF,TGTGCCAGCAGTTTATACAGGATGGGGACCGGGGAGCTGTTTTTT
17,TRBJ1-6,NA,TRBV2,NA,CASSDRNRSSYNLPLHF,TGTGCCAGCAGTGATCGGAACAGGAGCTCCTATAATTTACCCCTCCACTTT
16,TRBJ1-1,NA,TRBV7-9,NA,CASSALFREVNTEAFF,TGTGCCAGCAGCGCCCTCTTCAGGGAGGTGAACACTGAAGCTTTCTTT
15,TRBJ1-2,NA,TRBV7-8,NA,CASSFRVSGNYGYTF,TGTGCCAGCAGCTTCCGGGTTAGTGGAAACTATGGCTACACCTTC
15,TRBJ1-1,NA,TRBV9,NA,CASSVGNSRTTEAFF,TGTGCCAGCAGCGTAGGTAACAGCCGAACGACTGAAGCTTTCTTT
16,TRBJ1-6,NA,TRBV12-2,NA,CASRSGTGSYNSPLHF,TGTGCAAGTCGAAGCGGGACAGGGTCCTATAATTCACCCCTCCACTTT
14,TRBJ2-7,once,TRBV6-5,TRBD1,CASSWTGASYEQYF,TGTGCCAGCAGCTGGACAGGGGCTTCCTACGAGCAGTACTTC
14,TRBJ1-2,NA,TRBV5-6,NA,CASSLGVRNYGYTF,TGTGCCAGCAGCTTGGGGGTCAGGAACTATGGCTACACCTTC
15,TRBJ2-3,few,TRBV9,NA,CASGRWGGRTDTQYF,TGTGCCAGCGGCCGGTGGGGGGGCCGCACAGATACGCAGTATTTT
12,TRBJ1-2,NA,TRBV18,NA,CASSGGDYGYTF,TGTGCCAGCTCGGGAGGGGACTATGGCTACACCTTC
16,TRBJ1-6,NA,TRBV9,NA,CASSAGAGRVGSPLHF,TGTGCCAGCAGCGCAGGGGCAGGGAGAGTTGGCTCACCCCTCCACTTT
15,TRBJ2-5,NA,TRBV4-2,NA,CASSPILAPRETQYF,TGTGCCAGCAGCCCCATACTAGCCCCGCGGGAGACCCAGTACTTC
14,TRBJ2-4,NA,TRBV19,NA,CASSIASGKNIQYF,TGTGCCAGTAGTATAGCGTCAGGAAAAAACATTCAGTACTTC
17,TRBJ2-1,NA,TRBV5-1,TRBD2,CASSPSTSGGSYNEQFF,TGCGCCAGCAGCCCATCGACTAGCGGGGGTTCCTACAATGAGCAGTTCTTC
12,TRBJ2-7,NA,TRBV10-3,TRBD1,CAIKDRGEEQYF,TGTGCCATCAAGGACAGGGGAGAGGAGCAGTACTTC